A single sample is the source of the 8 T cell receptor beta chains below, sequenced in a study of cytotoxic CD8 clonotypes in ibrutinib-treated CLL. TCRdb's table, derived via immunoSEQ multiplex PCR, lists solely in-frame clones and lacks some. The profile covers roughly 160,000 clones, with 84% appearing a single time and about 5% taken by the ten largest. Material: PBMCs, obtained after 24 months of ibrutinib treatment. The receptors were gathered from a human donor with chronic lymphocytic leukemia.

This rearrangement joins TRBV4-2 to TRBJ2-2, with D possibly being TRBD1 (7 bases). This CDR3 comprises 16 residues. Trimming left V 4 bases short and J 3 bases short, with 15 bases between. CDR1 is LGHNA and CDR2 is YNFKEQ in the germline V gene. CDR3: CASSPGGWGDTGELFF. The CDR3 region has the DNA TGTGCCAGCAGCCCAGGGGGGTGGGGGGACACCGGGGAGCTGTTTTTT.

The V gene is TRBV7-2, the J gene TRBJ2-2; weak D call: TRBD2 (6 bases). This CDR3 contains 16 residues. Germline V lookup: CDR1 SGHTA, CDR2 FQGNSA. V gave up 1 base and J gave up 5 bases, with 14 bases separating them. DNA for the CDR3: TGTGCCAGCAGCTTAGTCGCGGGGATCAAGACCGGGGAGCTGTTTTTT. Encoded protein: CASSLVAGIKTGELFF. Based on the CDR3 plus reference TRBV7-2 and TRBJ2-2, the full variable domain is GAGVSQSPSNKVTEKGKDVELRCDPISGHTALYWYRQSLGQGLEFLIYFQGNSAPDKSGLPSDRFSAERTGGSVSTLTIQRTQQEDSAVYLCASSLVAGIKTGELFFGEGSRLTVL.

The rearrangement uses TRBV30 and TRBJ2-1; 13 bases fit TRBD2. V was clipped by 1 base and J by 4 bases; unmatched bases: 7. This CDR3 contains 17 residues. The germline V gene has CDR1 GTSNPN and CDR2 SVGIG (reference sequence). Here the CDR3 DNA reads TGTGCCTGGAGTGCCCCGGGACTAGCGGGGACTTACAATGAGCAGTTCTTC. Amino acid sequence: CAWSAPGLAGTYNEQFF.

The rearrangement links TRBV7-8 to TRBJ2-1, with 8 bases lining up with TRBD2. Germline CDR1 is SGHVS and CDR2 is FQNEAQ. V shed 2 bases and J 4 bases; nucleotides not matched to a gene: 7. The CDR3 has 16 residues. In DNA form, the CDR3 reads TGTGCCAGCAGCTTAACTAGCGGAGGTACATACAATGAGCAGTTCTTC. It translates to CASSLTSGGTYNEQFF.

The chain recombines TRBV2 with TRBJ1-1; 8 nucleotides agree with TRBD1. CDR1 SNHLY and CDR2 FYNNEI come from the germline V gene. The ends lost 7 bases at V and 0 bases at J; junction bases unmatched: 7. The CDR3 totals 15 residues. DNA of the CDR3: TGTGCCAGCACCCGGACAGGGTCCATGAACACTGAAGCTTTCTTT. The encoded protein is CASTRTGSMNTEAFF.

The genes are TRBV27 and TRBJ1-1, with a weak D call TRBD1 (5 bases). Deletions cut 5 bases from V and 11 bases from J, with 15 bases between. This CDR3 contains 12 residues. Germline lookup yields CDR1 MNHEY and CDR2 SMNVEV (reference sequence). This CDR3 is CASSPQGGMAFF. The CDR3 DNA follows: TGTGCCAGCAGTCCCCAGGGAGGGATGGCTTTCTTT.

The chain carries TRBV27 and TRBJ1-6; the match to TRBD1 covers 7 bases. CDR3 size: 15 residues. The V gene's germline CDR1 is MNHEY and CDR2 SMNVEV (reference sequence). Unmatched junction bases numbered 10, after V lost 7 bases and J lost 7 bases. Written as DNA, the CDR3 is TGTGCCAGCACTTCGACAGGGAGATACAATTCACCCCTCCACTTT. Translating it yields CASTSTGRYNSPLHF.

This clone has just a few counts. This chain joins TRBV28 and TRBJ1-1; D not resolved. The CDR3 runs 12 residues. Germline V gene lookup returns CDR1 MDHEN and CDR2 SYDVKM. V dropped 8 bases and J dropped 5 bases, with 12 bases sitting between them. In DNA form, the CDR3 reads TGTGCCAGCCTCAACTCTTTTACTGAAGCTTTCTTT. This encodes CASLNSFTEAFF.